The clone carrying this T cell receptor (beta chain) was counted a few times. Beta-chain TCR CDR3 regions were amplified from RNA transcripts. Investigators did first-round RT-PCR with HTBI primers, then second-round multiplex PCR. TCRdb redid the calling of the multiplex PCR reads with MiXCR, one entry per CDR3 protein. The data hold approximately 540,000 distinct CDR3 sequences, with roughly 40% observed a single time. This record comes from a study of Graves' ophthalmopathy and Graves' hyperthyroidism. The CDR3 sequence is 15 residues long. The germline V gene has CDR1 DFQATT and CDR2 SNEGSKA (reference sequence). V trimming: 6 bases; J trimming: 1 base; junction bases outside the gene matches: 9.

Sequencing was done on a sample of peripheral blood or thyroid tissue (not recorded which). This clonotype originated in an adult man with Graves' hyperthyroidism. The rearrangement joins TRBV20-1 to TRBJ2-7; 10 bases fit TRBD2. The CDR3 bases are TGCAGTGCGAACGCACCTAGCGGGAGTTCCTACGAGCAGTACTTC. Protein sequence: CSANAPSGSSYEQYF.